The sequence of this TCR beta chain was determined in a study of T cell responses to AZD1222 COVID-19 vaccine. Regarding the study as a whole: Distributed over spike, vaccine-associated CD4 TCRs predominated at 160-218 and 743-854. A mostly white British donor set with more females was recruited, and clonal diversity was possibly underestimated. Repertoire samples came only from after the peak T cell response.

Timing groups of about 4 and about 12 weeks for second doses were pooled. This clone was detected once. Its specificity is unknown. This table comes from immunoSEQ multiplex PCR, and its TCRdb copy is limited to in-frame clones, with some not included. Here the sample spans some 110,000 clones, 70% to 90% being singletons. The length of the CDR3 is 18 residues. Germline CDR1 and CDR2: LNHDA and SQIVND (reference sequence). The V segment lost 5 bases and the J segment 4 bases; nucleotides outside the gene matches: 19. This sample comprised peripheral blood, obtained 28 days after the second AZD1222 dose. J is TRBJ1-2 and V is TRBV19, with 7 bases fitting TRBD1. The TCR sequence derives from an adult who received the AZD1222 COVID-19 vaccine. Here the CDR3 reads CASSPTSGQLRGFYGYTF. CDR3 in DNA: TGTGCCAGTAGTCCAACCTCGGGACAGCTAAGGGGGTTCTATGGCTACACCTTC. The variable domain in full, with the rest retrieved from reference TRBV19 and TRBJ1-2, is DGGITQSPKYLFRKEGQNVTLSCEQNLNHDAMYWYRQDPGQGLRLIYYSQIVNDFQKGDIAEGYSVSREKKESFPLTVTSAQKNPTAFYLCASSPTSGQLRGFYGYTFGSGTRLTVV.